One T cell receptor (beta chain) is described in this entry. The antigen is undetermined. The germline gene is not matched at one end of the junction; a read error may be the cause. Germline V lookup: CDR1 SQVTM, CDR2 ANQGSEA. CDR3 size: 11 residues. The team ran DNA from unsorted PBMCs on ten immunoSEQ deep assay plates for sequencing. This table comes from immunoSEQ multiplex PCR, and its TCRdb copy is limited to in-frame clones, with some not included. The data show hundreds of thousands of clones, roughly 79% seen once. This sample is drawn from a study of shared clonotypes between healthy human individuals. Study-level findings and limits: It was expected that sequencing depth would affect clonotype sharing among donors.

This clonotype was obtained from a woman aged 40 to 50 in good health. Some clones in this sample may be carry-over from other donors' samples. The chain links TRBV29-1 to TRBJ2-1; D remains ambiguous. The sample consisted of PBMCs. The CDR3 sequence is CSVDSYHEQFF. The CDR3 region has the DNA TGCAGCGTTGACTCCTACCATGAGCAGTTCTTC.